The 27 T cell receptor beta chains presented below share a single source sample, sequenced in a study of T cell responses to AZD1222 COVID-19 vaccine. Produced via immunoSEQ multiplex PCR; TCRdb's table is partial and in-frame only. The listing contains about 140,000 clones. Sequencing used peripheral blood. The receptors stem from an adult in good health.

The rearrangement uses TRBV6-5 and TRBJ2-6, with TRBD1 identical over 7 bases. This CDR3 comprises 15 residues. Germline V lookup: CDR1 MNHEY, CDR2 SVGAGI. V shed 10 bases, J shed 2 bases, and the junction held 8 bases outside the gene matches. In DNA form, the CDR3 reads TGTGCCACCCTGAGGGGGCCGCCTGGGGCCAACGTCCTGACTTTC. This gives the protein CATLRGPPGANVLTF.

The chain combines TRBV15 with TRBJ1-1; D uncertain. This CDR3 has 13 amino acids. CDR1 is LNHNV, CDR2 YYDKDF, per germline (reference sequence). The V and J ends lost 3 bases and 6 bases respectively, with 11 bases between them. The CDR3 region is CATSRVLSAEAFF. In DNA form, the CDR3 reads TGTGCCACCAGCAGGGTTCTCTCGGCTGAAGCTTTCTTT. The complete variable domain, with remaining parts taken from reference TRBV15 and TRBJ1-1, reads DAMVIQNPRYQVTQFGKPVTLSCSQTLNHNVMYWYQQKSSQAPKLLFHYYDKDFNNEADTPDNFQSRRPNTSFCFLDIRSPGLGDTAMYLCATSRVLSAEAFFGQGTRLTVV.

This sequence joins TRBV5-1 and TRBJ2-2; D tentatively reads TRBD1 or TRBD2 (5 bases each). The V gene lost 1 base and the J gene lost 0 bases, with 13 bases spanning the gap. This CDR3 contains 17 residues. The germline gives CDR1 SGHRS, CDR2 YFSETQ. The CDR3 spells CASSLYGDPTNTGELFF. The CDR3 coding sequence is TGCGCCAGCAGCTTGTACGGGGACCCAACGAACACCGGGGAGCTGTTTTTT.

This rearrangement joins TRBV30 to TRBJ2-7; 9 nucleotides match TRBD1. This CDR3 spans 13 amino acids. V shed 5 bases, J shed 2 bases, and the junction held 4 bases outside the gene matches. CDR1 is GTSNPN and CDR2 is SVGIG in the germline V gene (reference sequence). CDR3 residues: CAWGQGSTYEQYF. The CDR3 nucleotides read TGTGCCTGGGGACAGGGGTCTACCTACGAGCAGTACTTC.

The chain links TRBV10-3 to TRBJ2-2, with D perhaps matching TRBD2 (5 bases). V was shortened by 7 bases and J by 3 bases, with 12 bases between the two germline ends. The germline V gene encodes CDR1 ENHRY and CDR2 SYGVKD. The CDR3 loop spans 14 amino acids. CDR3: CAITRTEDTGELFF. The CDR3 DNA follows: TGTGCCATCACCAGGACGGAGGACACCGGGGAGCTGTTTTTT.

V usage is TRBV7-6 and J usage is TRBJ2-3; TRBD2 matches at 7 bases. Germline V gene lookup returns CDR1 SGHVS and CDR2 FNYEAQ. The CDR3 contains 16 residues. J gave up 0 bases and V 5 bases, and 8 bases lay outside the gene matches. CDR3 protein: CASSGPRAGSTDTQYF. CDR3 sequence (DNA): TGTGCCAGCAGCGGACCACGAGCGGGGAGCACAGATACGCAGTATTTT.

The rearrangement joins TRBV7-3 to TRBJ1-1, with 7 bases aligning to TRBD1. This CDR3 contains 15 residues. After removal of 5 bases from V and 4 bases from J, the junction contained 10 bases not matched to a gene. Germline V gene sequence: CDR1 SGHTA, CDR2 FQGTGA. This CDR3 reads CASSPRGGAVTEAFF. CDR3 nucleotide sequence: TGTGCCAGCAGCCCCAGGGGGGGGGCGGTCACTGAAGCTTTCTTT.

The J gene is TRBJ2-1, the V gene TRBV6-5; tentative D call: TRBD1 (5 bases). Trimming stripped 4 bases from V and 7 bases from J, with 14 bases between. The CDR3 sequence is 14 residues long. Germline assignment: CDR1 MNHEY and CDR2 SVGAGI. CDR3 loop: CASSSGHGPNEQFF. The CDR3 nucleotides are TGTGCCAGCAGTTCCGGACACGGTCCAAATGAGCAGTTCTTC.

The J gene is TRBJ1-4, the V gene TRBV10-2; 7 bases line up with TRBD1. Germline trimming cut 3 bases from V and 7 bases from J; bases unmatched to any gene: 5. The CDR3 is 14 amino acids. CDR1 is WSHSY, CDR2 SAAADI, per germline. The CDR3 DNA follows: TGCGCCAGCAGTGACAAGGGGGCGGGTGAAAAACTGTTTTTT. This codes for CASSDKGAGEKLFF.

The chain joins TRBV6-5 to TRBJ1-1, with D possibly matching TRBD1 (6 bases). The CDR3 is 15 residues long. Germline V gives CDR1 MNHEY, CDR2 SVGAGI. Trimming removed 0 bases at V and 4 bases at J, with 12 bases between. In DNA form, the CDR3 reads TGTGCCAGCAGTTACTCGACAGGCCTGAGCACTGAAGCTTTCTTT. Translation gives CASSYSTGLSTEAFF.

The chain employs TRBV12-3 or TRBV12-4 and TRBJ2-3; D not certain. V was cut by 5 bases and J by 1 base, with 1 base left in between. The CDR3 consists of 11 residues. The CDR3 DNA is TGTGCCAGCAGTCGCACAGATACGCAGTATTTT. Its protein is CASSRTDTQYF.

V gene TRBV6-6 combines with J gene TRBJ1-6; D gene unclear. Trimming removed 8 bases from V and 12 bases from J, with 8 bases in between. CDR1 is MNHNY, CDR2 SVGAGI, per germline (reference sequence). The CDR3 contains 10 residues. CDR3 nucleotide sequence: TGTGCCAGCGGGTCGGGACCCCTCCACTTT. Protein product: CASGSGPLHF.

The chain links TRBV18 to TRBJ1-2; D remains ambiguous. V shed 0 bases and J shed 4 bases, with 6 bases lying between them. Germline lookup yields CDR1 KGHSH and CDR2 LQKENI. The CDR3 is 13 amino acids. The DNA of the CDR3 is TGTGCCAGCTCACCACCTCAGACCTATGGCTACACCTTC. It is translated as CASSPPQTYGYTF.

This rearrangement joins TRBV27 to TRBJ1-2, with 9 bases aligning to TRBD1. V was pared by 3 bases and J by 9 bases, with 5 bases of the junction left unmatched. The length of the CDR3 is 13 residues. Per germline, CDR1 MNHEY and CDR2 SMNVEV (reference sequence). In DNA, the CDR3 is TGTGCCAGCAGTTTCGACAGGGGGATGAGCTACACCTTC. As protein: CASSFDRGMSYTF.

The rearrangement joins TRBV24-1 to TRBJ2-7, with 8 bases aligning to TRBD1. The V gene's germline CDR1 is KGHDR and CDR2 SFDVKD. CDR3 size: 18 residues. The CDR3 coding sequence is TGTGCGGGAACCGCGACAGGGGCCACCCCTCTCCCTCCCTACGAGCAGTACTTC. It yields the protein CAGTATGATPLPPYEQYF.

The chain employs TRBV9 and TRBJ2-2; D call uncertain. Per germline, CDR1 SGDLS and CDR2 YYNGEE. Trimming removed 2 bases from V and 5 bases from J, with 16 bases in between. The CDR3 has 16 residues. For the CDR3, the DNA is TGTGCCAGCAGCGTGGGCCTGGACCTATGGACCGGGGAGCTGTTTTTT. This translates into CASSVGLDLWTGELFF.

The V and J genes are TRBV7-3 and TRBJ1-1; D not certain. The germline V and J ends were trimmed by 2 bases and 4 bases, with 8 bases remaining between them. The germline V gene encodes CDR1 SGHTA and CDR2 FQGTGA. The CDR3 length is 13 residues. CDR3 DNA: TGTGCCAGCAGCTTAGGGATAGGCACTGAAGCTTTCTTT. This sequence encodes CASSLGIGTEAFF.

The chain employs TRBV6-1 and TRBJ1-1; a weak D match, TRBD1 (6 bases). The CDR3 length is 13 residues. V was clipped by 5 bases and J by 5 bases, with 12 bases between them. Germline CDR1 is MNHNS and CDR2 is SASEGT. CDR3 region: CASSYEGGTEAFF. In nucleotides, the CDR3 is TGTGCCAGCAGTTATGAGGGGGGTACTGAAGCTTTCTTT.

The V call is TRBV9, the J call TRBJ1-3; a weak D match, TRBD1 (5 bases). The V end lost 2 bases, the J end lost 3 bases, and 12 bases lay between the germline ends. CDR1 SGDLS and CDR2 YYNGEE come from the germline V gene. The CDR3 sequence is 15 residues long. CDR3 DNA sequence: TGTGCCAGCAGCGTTGATCTTGGACATGGAAACACCATATATTTT. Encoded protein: CASSVDLGHGNTIYF.

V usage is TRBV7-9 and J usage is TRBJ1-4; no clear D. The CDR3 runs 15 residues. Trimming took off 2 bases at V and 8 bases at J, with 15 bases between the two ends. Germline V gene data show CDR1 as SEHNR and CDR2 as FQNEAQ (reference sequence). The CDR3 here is CASSLQPGYGEKLFF. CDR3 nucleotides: TGTGCCAGCAGCTTACAGCCCGGATATGGCGAAAAACTGTTTTTT.

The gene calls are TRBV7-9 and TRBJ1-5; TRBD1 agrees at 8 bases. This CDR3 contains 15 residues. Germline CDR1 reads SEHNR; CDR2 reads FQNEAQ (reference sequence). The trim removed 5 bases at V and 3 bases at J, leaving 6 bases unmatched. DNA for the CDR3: TGTGCCAGCAGCGAGGGGGGACAGGTCAATCAGCCCCAGCATTTT. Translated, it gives CASSEGGQVNQPQHF.

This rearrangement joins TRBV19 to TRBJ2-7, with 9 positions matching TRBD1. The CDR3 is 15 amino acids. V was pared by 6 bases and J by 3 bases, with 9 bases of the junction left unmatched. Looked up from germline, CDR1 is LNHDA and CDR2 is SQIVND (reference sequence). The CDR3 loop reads CASRDSGTGFYEQYF. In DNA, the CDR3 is TGTGCCAGTAGAGACTCCGGGACAGGGTTCTACGAGCAGTACTTC.

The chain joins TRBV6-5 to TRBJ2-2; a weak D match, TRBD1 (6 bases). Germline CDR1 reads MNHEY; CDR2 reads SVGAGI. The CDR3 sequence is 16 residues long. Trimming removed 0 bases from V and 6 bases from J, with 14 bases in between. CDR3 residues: CASSYSITGQAGELFF. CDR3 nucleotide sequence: TGTGCCAGCAGTTACTCGATAACAGGGCAGGCCGGGGAGCTGTTTTTT.

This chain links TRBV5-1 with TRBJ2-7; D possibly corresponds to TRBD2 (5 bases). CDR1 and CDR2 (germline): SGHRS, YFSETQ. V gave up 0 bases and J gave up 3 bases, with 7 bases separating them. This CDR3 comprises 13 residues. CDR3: CASSLDRDYEQYF. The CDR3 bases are TGCGCCAGCAGCTTGGACCGGGACTACGAGCAGTACTTC.

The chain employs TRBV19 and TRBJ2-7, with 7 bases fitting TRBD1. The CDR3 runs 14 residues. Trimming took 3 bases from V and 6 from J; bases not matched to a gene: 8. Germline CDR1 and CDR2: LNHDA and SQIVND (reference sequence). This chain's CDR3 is CASSISGTVSEQYF. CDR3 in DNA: TGTGCCAGTAGTATTTCCGGGACAGTTAGCGAGCAGTACTTC.

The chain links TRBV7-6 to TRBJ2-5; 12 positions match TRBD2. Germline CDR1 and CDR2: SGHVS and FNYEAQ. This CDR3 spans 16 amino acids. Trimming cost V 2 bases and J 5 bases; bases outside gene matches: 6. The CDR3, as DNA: TGTGCCAGCAGCTTACCTAGCGGGGGGGATCGGGAGACCCAGTACTTC. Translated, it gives CASSLPSGGDRETQYF.

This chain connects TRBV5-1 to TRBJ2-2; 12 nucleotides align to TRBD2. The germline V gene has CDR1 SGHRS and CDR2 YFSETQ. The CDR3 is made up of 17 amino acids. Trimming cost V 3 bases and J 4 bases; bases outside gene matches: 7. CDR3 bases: TGCGCCAGCAGCTCCGGACTAGCGGGGATTGGCACCGGGGAGCTGTTTTTT. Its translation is CASSSGLAGIGTGELFF.